Listed below are T cell receptor beta chains from one sample, sequenced in a study of blood T cell repertoires in COVID-19. Assay used: immunoSEQ multiplex PCR; TCRdb lists only in-frame clones, some missing. The data contain 300,000 to 400,000 clones, 85% of them singletons. The sample comprised PBMCs or T cells enriched from blood (not recorded which). These receptors originate from a woman aged 25 to 39 who had been exposed to COVID-19. CDR3s include the opening cysteine and the closing phenylalanine or tryptophan. The D gene is left open where the match is weak. The listing skips clone size in some rows; elsewhere it reads once, few, many or a size class.

>TRBV11-2|TRBJ1-3|TRBD1|.
CASSRDRVSGNTIYF
TGTGCCAGCAGTCGGGACAGGGTCTCTGGAAACACCATATATTTT
>TRBV29-1|TRBJ2-7|.|.
CSVARTEDYEQYF
TGCAGCGTTGCTCGGACGGAGGACTACGAGCAGTACTTC
>TRBV7-9|TRBJ1-1|TRBD1|.
CASSFVRTGLNTEAFF
TGTGCCAGCAGCTTTGTACGGACAGGTTTGAACACTGAAGCTTTCTTT
>TRBV18|TRBJ2-7|.|.
CASSPPSSGGSSYEQYF
TGTGCCAGCTCACCACCGTCCTCTGGAGGGAGCTCCTACGAGCAGTACTTC
>TRBV6-2/TRBV6-3|TRBJ2-6|TRBD2|.
CASSTTSRSGANVLTF
TGTGCCAGCAGCACGACTAGCAGATCTGGGGCCAACGTCCTGACTTTC
>TRBV13|TRBJ1-1|TRBD1|.
CASSLGDRGHRGNTEAFF
TGTGCCAGCAGCTTAGGGGACAGGGGGCATCGAGGGAACACTGAAGCTTTCTTT
>TRBV2|TRBJ2-2|TRBD2|once
CASRGLGTGELFF
TGTGCCAGCAGAGGACTAGGGACCGGGGAGCTGTTTTTT
>TRBV28|TRBJ1-4|TRBD1|.
CASSFPGQATNEKLFF
TGTGCCAGCAGTTTCCCCGGACAGGCAACTAATGAAAAACTGTTTTTT
>TRBV7-2|TRBJ2-3|TRBD2|.
CASSLRGNSGTGTDTQYF
TGTGCCAGCAGCTTACGCGGGAATAGCGGGACTGGCACAGATACGCAGTATTTT
>TRBV2|TRBJ1-5|.|once
CASSVEPINQPQHF
TGTGCCAGCAGTGTAGAACCAATCAATCAGCCCCAGCATTTT
>TRBV7-9|TRBJ2-5|TRBD1|once
CASSPWTGGGETQYF
TGTGCCAGCAGCCCTTGGACAGGGGGCGGCGAGACCCAGTACTTC
>TRBV5-8|TRBJ1-6|TRBD1|.
CASSPRQGELHF
TGTGCCAGCAGCCCGCGGCAGGGGGAACTCCACTTT
>TRBV2|TRBJ2-1|.|.
CASGLSYNEQFF
TGTGCCAGCGGGCTATCCTACAATGAGCAGTTCTTC
>TRBV7-9|TRBJ1-2|TRBD1|.
CASSMGQSKPYGYTF
TGTGCCAGCAGCATGGGACAGTCGAAGCCCTATGGCTACACCTTC
>TRBV5-6|TRBJ2-1|.|.
CASSTRSSYNEQFF
TGTGCCTCTTCAACTAGGAGCTCCTACAATGAGCAGTTCTTC
>TRBV6-5|TRBJ2-5|TRBD1|.
CASSNRGQETQYF
TGTGCCAGCAGCAACAGGGGTCAGGAGACCCAGTACTTC
>TRBV19|TRBJ2-1|.|few
CASKANSYNEQFF
TGTGCCAGTAAAGCCAACTCCTACAATGAGCAGTTCTTC
>TRBV7-9|TRBJ1-2|.|.
CASSLNTGGGYTF
TGTGCCAGCAGCTTAAACACAGGTGGCGGCTACACCTTC
>TRBV7-3|TRBJ2-5|.|.
CASSLPGETQYF
TGTGCCAGCAGCTTACCGGGGGAGACCCAGTACTTC
>TRBV19|TRBJ2-5|TRBD1|.
CASSKLQGARETQYF
TGTGCCAGTAGTAAGCTACAGGGGGCGCGGGAGACCCAGTACTTC
>TRBV24-1|TRBJ2-7|.|.
CATSEGGADEQYF
TGTGCCACCAGTGAAGGGGGGGCCGACGAGCAGTACTTC
>TRBV11-2|TRBJ2-7|.|.
CASSLGLGTYEQYF
TGTGCCAGCAGCTTGGGACTGGGGACCTACGAGCAGTACTTC
>TRBV9|TRBJ1-2|TRBD1|.
CASSVGSGTGEGYTF
TGTGCCAGCAGCGTGGGATCGGGGACAGGGGAGGGCTACACCTTC
>TRBV12-5|TRBJ2-7|TRBD1|.
CASGSRHTGGQNEQYF
TGTGCTAGTGGTTCCAGACATACAGGGGGTCAGAACGAGCAGTACTTC
>TRBV19|TRBJ2-7|TRBD2|.
CASKGLAGALREQYF
TGTGCCAGTAAAGGACTAGCGGGGGCCTTACGCGAGCAGTACTTC
>TRBV7-9|TRBJ2-4|.|.
CASSPTGSRYIQYF
TGTGCCAGCAGCCCGACGGGTAGTCGGTACATTCAGTACTTC
>TRBV7-9|TRBJ2-1|TRBD1|.
CASSLAGQSTEQFF
TGTGCCAGCAGCTTAGCGGGACAGTCGACGGAGCAGTTCTTC
>TRBV28|TRBJ1-2|TRBD1|.
CASSLEGAPEGYTF
TGTGCCAGCAGTTTAGAGGGGGCGCCGGAGGGCTACACCTTC
>TRBV5-4|TRBJ2-3|TRBD1|.
CASSLGQGADTQYF
TGTGCCAGCAGCTTGGGACAGGGCGCAGATACGCAGTATTTT
>TRBV5-1|TRBJ1-4|.|.
CASSSGQTILNEKLFF
TGCGCCAGCAGCTCCGGACAGACTATACTTAATGAAAAACTGTTTTTT
>TRBV5-4|TRBJ1-4|.|.
CASSEKRTPDEKLFF
TGTGCCAGCAGTGAGAAGCGGACGCCGGATGAAAAACTGTTTTTT
>TRBV19|TRBJ1-5|TRBD1|.
CASSGQGGQPQHF
TGTGCCAGTAGTGGACAGGGCGGTCAGCCCCAGCATTTT
>TRBV28|TRBJ2-1|TRBD2|.
CASSSGTSRTRGQFF
TGTGCCAGCAGTTCCGGGACTAGCAGAACTCGGGGGCAGTTCTTC
>TRBV6-2/TRBV6-3|TRBJ1-5|TRBD1|once
CASSRETGGVQPQHF
TGTGCCAGCAGTCGAGAAACAGGGGGCGTTCAGCCCCAGCATTTT
>TRBV7-3|TRBJ1-6|TRBD1|once
CASSSRGGEVSPLHF
TGTGCCAGCAGCTCCAGAGGGGGCGAGGTTTCACCCCTCCACTTT
>TRBV15|TRBJ1-1|.|.
CATSIFQGTEAFF
TGTGCCACCAGCATCTTCCAGGGCACTGAAGCTTTCTTT
>TRBV7-9|TRBJ2-1|TRBD1|.
CASSPPRGQGVFEQFF
TGTGCCAGCAGCCCCCCTCGGGGACAGGGGGTGTTTGAGCAGTTCTTC
>TRBV21-1|TRBJ2-5|.|.
CASSKGTPNAGTQYF
TGTGCCAGCAGCAAAGGGACACCAAACGCCGGGACCCAGTACTTC
>TRBV6-5|TRBJ2-1|TRBD2|.
CASSYRASGKNEQFF
TGTGCCAGCAGTTATAGGGCTAGCGGGAAGAATGAGCAGTTCTTC
>TRBV5-4|TRBJ1-2|.|.
CASSLESGVYYGYTF
TGTGCCAGCAGCTTGGAGTCGGGGGTCTACTATGGCTACACCTTC
>TRBV18|TRBJ1-1|TRBD1|few
CASSPRDSVNTEAFF
TGTGCCAGCTCACCAAGGGACAGTGTGAACACTGAAGCTTTCTTT
>TRBV6-4|TRBJ1-6|TRBD1|few
CASSVVTGGTSPLHF
TGTGCCAGCAGTGTCGTAACAGGGGGCACGTCACCCCTCCACTTT